One and the same sample provided the 26 T cell receptor beta chains below, sequenced in a study of CD8+CD57+ T cells in acquired aplastic anemia. Profiling that covered TCR beta VDJ and CDR3 relied on genomic DNA as its template. TCRdb reprocessed the reads with MiXCR, giving one entry per CDR3 protein. The table includes hundreds of thousands of distinct CDR3 sequences, more than 25% detected once. Those patients picked for sequencing had displayed CD8+CD57+ cell expansion on flow cytometry. The sequencing input was sorted CD4+, CD8+, or CD8+CD57+ T cells (not recorded which) from PBMCs. The source is a human donor with aplastic anemia.

This clonotype has at least ten counts. V and J are TRBV20-1 and TRBJ2-7; D ambiguous. The CDR3 sequence is 13 residues long. In germline, CDR1 is DFQATT, CDR2 SNEGSKA (reference sequence). V dropped 5 bases and J dropped 6 bases, with 17 bases sitting between them. The CDR3, as DNA: TGCAGTGCTCCCACCGCGTCCTGGGGCGAGCAGTACTTC. It translates to CSAPTASWGEQYF.

This clonotype was counted between two and nine times. The V call is TRBV6-5, the J call TRBJ1-6; 8 bases are shared with TRBD1. In germline, CDR1 is MNHEY, CDR2 SVGAGI. This CDR3 is built from 15 residues. Germline trimming cut 2 bases from V and 7 bases from J; bases unmatched to any gene: 4. CDR3 loop: CASSYDRGTNSPLHF. The CDR3 DNA is TGTGCCAGCAGTTACGACAGGGGAACCAATTCACCCCTCCACTTT.

The chain employs TRBV5-1 and TRBJ1-3; perhaps TRBD1 as D (6 bases). CDR3 size: 15 residues. Germline-derived CDR1 and CDR2 are SGHRS and YFSETQ. Trimming shortened V by 0 bases and J by 2 bases, and 9 bases separated the two germline ends. The CDR3 bases are TGCGCCAGCAGCTTGGGGGACAATCCTGGAAACACCATATATTTT. It yields the protein CASSLGDNPGNTIYF.

This clonotype was seen repeatedly, ten times or more. The rearrangement links TRBV19 to TRBJ2-5; D is ambiguous. Per germline, CDR1 LNHDA and CDR2 SQIVND (reference sequence). V lost 4 bases and J 9 bases, leaving 21 bases between the germline ends. The CDR3 totals 15 residues. In DNA, the CDR3 is TGTGCCAGTAGTACGACATTAGAGTACACCGCGGCCCAGTACTTC. It specifies CASSTTLEYTAAQYF.

This clonotype occurred many times. V and J are TRBV25-1 and TRBJ1-4; D gene uncertain. CDR3 length equals 12 residues. Germline loops: CDR1 MGHDK, CDR2 SYGVNS. Trimming took off 5 bases at V and 9 bases at J, with 10 bases between the two ends. The CDR3 loop reads CASSTGSQKLFF. The CDR3 DNA reads TGTGCCAGCAGTACGGGGAGTCAAAAACTGTTTTTT.

The J gene is TRBJ2-3, the V gene TRBV6-2 or TRBV6-3; D perhaps matches TRBD2 (6 bases). The CDR3 totals 14 residues. The V end lost 5 bases, the J end lost 1 base, and 10 bases lay between the germline ends. CDR1 and CDR2 (germline): MNHEY, SVGEGT. The CDR3 bases are TGTGCCAGCAGTCGGGGGTCTCGCACAGATACGCAGTATTTT. Translation: CASSRGSRTDTQYF.

A few counts support this clonotype. V and J are TRBV5-8 and TRBJ2-1; unclear D gene. The germline V gene has CDR1 SGHTS and CDR2 YDEGEE. The CDR3 spans 12 residues. The ends were cut back, 4 bases at V and 10 bases at J, with 12 bases in the middle. The CDR3 DNA reads as TGTGCCAGCAGCCCAGTGGGCCGAGAGCAGTTCTTC. Amino acids: CASSPVGREQFF.

This clonotype turned up a few times. The chain carries TRBV10-3 and TRBJ2-7; TRBD2 matches at 9 bases. Trimming at V came to 4 bases and at J to 3 bases, leaving 7 bases not matched to a gene. The CDR3 consists of 15 residues. Germline loops: CDR1 ENHRY, CDR2 SYGVKD. The CDR3 here is CAISGSSGTDYEQYF. CDR3 in DNA: TGTGCCATCAGTGGATCTAGCGGGACTGACTACGAGCAGTACTTC.

The sample holds a few counts of this clonotype. One end of the junction does not line up with germline, which may come from a read error. The chain uses TRBV10-3 and TRBJ2-7; 11 nucleotides agree with TRBD2. This CDR3 contains 16 residues. CDR1 is ENHRY, CDR2 SYGVKD, per germline. This CDR3 reads CASSESWTSGSYEQYF. In DNA form, the CDR3 reads TGTGCCAGCAGTGAGAGTTGGACTAGCGGGTCCTACGAGCAGTACTTC.

This clonotype was seen ten or more times. The J gene is TRBJ1-6, the V gene TRBV7-9; TRBD1 might be the D (5 bases). This CDR3 has 15 amino acids. The germline gives CDR1 SEHNR, CDR2 FQNEAQ (reference sequence). Deletions cut 8 bases from V and 8 bases from J, with 19 bases between. CDR3 in amino acids: CASGGGGVRDSPLHF. The CDR3 DNA reads TGTGCCAGCGGCGGGGGTGGGGTGCGTGATTCACCCCTCCACTTT.

This clonotype was observed many times. The V and J genes are TRBV14 and TRBJ2-7; unclear D gene. Germline V gene lookup returns CDR1 SGHDN and CDR2 FVKESK. CDR3 size: 13 residues. With 2 bases removed from V and 6 bases from J, the gap between germline ends came to 11 bases. The CDR3 protein is CASSQFAGTEQYF. CDR3 nucleotides: TGTGCCAGCAGCCAATTCGCCGGAACCGAGCAGTACTTC.

Comments on this clonotype: A single base separates this from a much larger clone, so it may be a read error. The rearrangement joins TRBV7-2 to TRBJ1-3, with 8 bases identical to TRBD1. Germline V gene data show CDR1 as SGHTA and CDR2 as FQGNSA. This CDR3 contains 14 residues. This CDR3 is CAGSLGTGPDTIYF. The CDR3 DNA sequence: TGTGCCGGCAGCTTAGGGACAGGACCAGACACCATATATTTT.

The chain links TRBV12-5 to TRBJ2-2; D gene ambiguous. Between the trimmed V and J ends, which lost 5 bases and 1 base, there was a span of 8 bases. The CDR3 totals 14 residues. The germline CDR1 and CDR2 sequences are LGHNT and FRNRAP. The CDR3 loop is CASGPGRNTGELFF. CDR3 coding DNA: TGTGCTAGTGGTCCCGGACGGAACACCGGGGAGCTGTTTTTT.

This clonotype was seen ten or more times. This sequence joins TRBV20-1 and TRBJ2-7, with 9 bases matching TRBD1. The CDR3 is 14 residues long. With V trimmed by 4 bases and J by 4 bases, 8 bases remained unmatched. CDR1 and CDR2 from the germline V gene are DFQATT and SNEGSKA (reference sequence). CDR3 nucleotide sequence: TGCAGTGCTATCGCCGGGACAGGGACATACGAGCAGTACTTC. Translation gives CSAIAGTGTYEQYF.

V gene TRBV9 combines with J gene TRBJ2-7; the D is unclear. This CDR3 is built from 14 residues. V was shortened by 2 bases and J by 3 bases, with 12 bases between the two germline ends. The germline gives CDR1 SGDLS, CDR2 YYNGEE. The CDR3 here is CASSVMSKHYEQYV. CDR3 nucleotide sequence: TGTGCCAGCAGCGTTATGAGTAAACACTACGAGCAGTACGTC.

The chain employs TRBV20-1 and TRBJ1-3, with D unclear. The CDR3 covers 13 residues. Germline CDR1 and CDR2: DFQATT and SNEGSKA (reference sequence). Trimming removed 8 bases from V and 4 bases from J, with 15 bases in between. For the CDR3, the DNA is TGCAGTTACAAGGCGCCTACCGGAAACACCATATATTTT. This codes for CSYKAPTGNTIYF.

This clonotype appeared many times. This chain uses TRBV20-1 with TRBJ2-7; TRBD2 aligns across 11 bases. The CDR3 covers 13 residues. After removal of 6 bases from V and 3 bases from J, the junction contained 4 bases not matched to a gene. Germline loops: CDR1 DFQATT, CDR2 SNEGSKA (reference sequence). The CDR3 region has the DNA TGCAGTGCCCAGACTAGCGGGAACTACGAGCAGTACTTC. Its translation is CSAQTSGNYEQYF.

Of note for this clonotype: A much larger clonotype is one base distant, so this may be a read error. V usage is TRBV29-1 and J usage is TRBJ2-3, with D possibly TRBD2 on 5 matching bases. The CDR3 spans 16 residues. Deletions cut 5 bases from V and 0 bases from J, with 18 bases between. Germline-derived CDR1 and CDR2 are SQVTM and ANQGSEA. In DNA, the CDR3 is TGCAGCGTTCCTCATGACGCAGACTATAGCACAGATACGCAGTATTTT. Its translation is CSVPHDADYSTDTQYF.

This clonotype was observed at least ten times. The chain recombines TRBV9 with TRBJ1-5; tentative D call: TRBD1 (6 bases). Trimming took 1 base from V and 4 from J, leaving 12 bases between them. The V gene's germline CDR1 is SGDLS and CDR2 YYNGEE. This CDR3 is 15 amino acids long. The CDR3 nucleotides read TGTGCCAGCAGCGTATCAGGGGTCAGGAATCAGCCCCAGCATTTT. Its protein is CASSVSGVRNQPQHF.

This clonotype was counted many times. The chain has TRBV29-1 and TRBJ2-4, with no clear D. Germline CDR1 is SQVTM and CDR2 is ANQGSEA. The CDR3 sequence is 12 residues long. V gave up 7 bases and J gave up 2 bases, with 9 bases separating them. The DNA for the CDR3 is TGCAGCGGAAGGGTAACCAAAAACATTCAGTACTTC. Protein sequence: CSGRVTKNIQYF.

The genes are TRBV6-6 and TRBJ1-5; D uncertain. With 4 bases removed from V and 2 bases from J, the gap between germline ends came to 9 bases. Per the germline V gene, CDR1 is MNHNY and CDR2 is SVGAGI (reference sequence). This CDR3 has 14 residues. CDR3 DNA: TGTGCCAGCAGTTGGGCCGTCGGCAATCAGCCCCAGCATTTT. This translates into CASSWAVGNQPQHF.

Comments on this clonotype: A read error may explain this, as a much larger clone is one base away. The conserved phenylalanine or tryptophan is not found at the CDR3 terminus, so this likely reflects a read error. For the CDR3, the DNA is TGCGCCAGCAGTGACCGGACGGACCAAGAGACCCAGTACCTC. Its translation: CASSDRTDQETQYL. The chain joins TRBV10-2 to TRBJ2-5, with D uncertain. The CDR3 length is 14 residues. Trimming removed 3 bases from V and 0 bases from J, with 8 bases in between. Germline values: CDR1 WSHSY, CDR2 SAAADI.

This clonotype has a handful of counts. The genes are TRBV19 and TRBJ2-7; 10 positions agree with TRBD2. CDR3 length: 15 amino acids. The germline V gene encodes CDR1 LNHDA and CDR2 SQIVND (reference sequence). The V and J ends lost 0 bases and 12 bases, in that order; junction bases with no gene match: 11. The CDR3 DNA sequence: TGTGCCAGTAGTATAGATTTCGGACTAGCGGCCATGGGGTACTTC. The encoded protein is CASSIDFGLAAMGYF. The whole variable domain, remainder taken from reference TRBV19 and TRBJ2-7, is DGGITQSPKYLFRKEGQNVTLSCEQNLNHDAMYWYRQDPGQGLRLIYYSQIVNDFQKGDIAEGYSVSREKKESFPLTVTSAQKNPTAFYLCASSIDFGLAAMGYFGPGTRLTVT.

This clonotype has a count of ten or more. V is TRBV11-2 and J is TRBJ2-7; TRBD2 matches at 14 bases. The CDR3 has 16 amino acids. After removal of 5 bases from V and 4 bases from J, the junction contained 7 bases not matched to a gene. The germline V gene has CDR1 SGHAT and CDR2 FQNNGV. Written as DNA, the CDR3 is TGTGCCAGCAGCGTAGGACTAGCGGGAGGAGAGTACGAGCAGTACTTC. Protein product: CASSVGLAGGEYEQYF.

This clonotype was picked up many times. The chain is built from TRBV9 and TRBJ1-1, with a possible D match to TRBD1 (5 bases). The CDR3 has 12 residues. The V gene's germline CDR1 is SGDLS and CDR2 YYNGEE. V gave up 7 bases and J gave up 2 bases, with 9 bases separating them. The CDR3 region has the DNA TGTGCCAGCCGACGGGACAACACTGAAGCTTTCTTT. Its translation is CASRRDNTEAFF.

This clonotype has a count of ten or more. The junction does not match germline at one end; this may be a read error. The chain links TRBV7-7 to TRBJ1-1; D not certain. This CDR3 comprises 12 residues. The germline V gene has CDR1 SSHAT and CDR2 FNYEAQ (reference sequence). The CDR3 spells CASRSDDTEAFF. The CDR3 DNA reads as TGTGCTAGCAGAAGCGATGACACTGAAGCTTTCTTT.